This T cell receptor beta chain was observed in a study of T cells in Graves' hyperthyroidism and ophthalmopathy. Findings of the study overall: The model predicted ophthalmopathy a median around 6 months before onset.

The source material, RNA transcripts, was used to amplify TCR beta CDR3 regions. First-round RT-PCR of the TCR CDR3 relied on the HTBI primer set. TCRdb reprocessed the multiplex PCR reads with MiXCR, giving one entry per CDR3 protein. Among hundreds of thousands of distinct CDR3 sequences listed, over 10% were seen once. The germline V and J ends were trimmed by 2 bases and 7 bases, with 21 bases remaining between them. CDR3 size: 15 residues. Looked up from germline, CDR1 is DFQATT and CDR2 is SNEGSKA (reference sequence). For Graves' hyperthyroidism to be stable, ophthalmopathy could not progress within 18 months. In patients aged 18 to 65, hyperthyroidism was newly diagnosed, with duration under 2 months. Patients having uncontrolled infection, another autoimmune disease, pregnancy or lactation were not included. This clonotype was found many times. The target antigen is unknown.

The source of this sequence is a woman between 18 and 29 years old with Graves' hyperthyroidism. Input material: blood. J is TRBJ2-7 and V is TRBV20-1; D might be TRBD2 (6 bases). CDR3 loop: CSARRDWDSSREQYF. The DNA for the CDR3 is TGCAGTGCTAGAAGGGACTGGGACTCCTCTAGAGAGCAGTACTTC.